Presented here are 10 T cell receptor beta chains from one specimen sequenced in a study of T cells in Graves' hyperthyroidism and ophthalmopathy (dated by TCRdb to the late 2010s). The library was built by means of multiplex PCR. The sequencer listed for this sample is Illumina HiSeq 2000. The TCR beta CDR3 regions were amplified from the RNA transcripts. For the first round of RT-PCR on the TCR CDR3, the HTBI primer set was used together with the Qiagen OneStep RT-PCR kit. The public reads were reanalyzed by TCRdb: fastp trimming at Q25, MiXCR alignment, in-frame beta chains only. Rows are combined by CDR3 protein, so each entry shows the most common genes and DNA. In this sample the table shows 270,000 or so distinct CDR3 sequences, less than 30% of which occur a single time. The ten largest clones take up roughly 24% of the sample. The sequenced sample was blood. These TCRs come from a man aged 40-55 years with Graves' hyperthyroidism that later progressed to Graves' ophthalmopathy.

Ten or more counts support this clonotype. This rearrangement joins TRBV6-5 to TRBJ1-2, with TRBD1 matching over 7 bases. Per germline, CDR1 MNHEY and CDR2 SVGAGI. V dropped 7 bases and J dropped 4; count of bases not matched to a gene: 6. This CDR3 is 13 amino acids long. CDR3 residues: CASKGQDSYGYTF. CDR3 nucleotide sequence: TGTGCCAGCAAAGGACAGGATAGCTATGGCTACACCTTC.

This clonotype was seen at least ten times. V gene TRBV6-5 combines with J gene TRBJ2-2; unclear D gene. This CDR3 region has 14 residues. Germline CDR1 is MNHEY and CDR2 is SVGAGI. The V gene lost 3 bases and the J gene lost 9 bases, with 14 bases spanning the gap. In DNA, the CDR3 is TGTGCCAGCAGTTATGATCTAGGCCACCGGGAGCTGTTTTTT. This gives the protein CASSYDLGHRELFF.

This clonotype occurred a few times. For the CDR3, the DNA is TGTGCCAGCAGTCGACAGGGGTCCTATAGCAATCAGCCCCAGCATTTT. It encodes CASSRQGSYSNQPQHF. The rearrangement links TRBV12-3 or TRBV12-4 to TRBJ1-5; 8 bases map to TRBD1. V lost 5 bases and J lost 0; bases outside the gene matches: 6. The CDR3 runs to 16 residues.

The sample holds many counts of this clonotype. This chain connects TRBV24-1 to TRBJ2-5; 8 bases line up with TRBD1. J gave up 2 bases and V 7 bases, and 8 bases lay outside the gene matches. Germline V lookup: CDR1 KGHDR, CDR2 SFDVKD. The CDR3 totals 15 residues. The CDR3 nucleotides read TGTGCCACCAGCAGGACAGGGTCGTATCAAGAGACCCAGTACTTC. This gives the protein CATSRTGSYQETQYF.

This clonotype has a count of ten or more. V and J are TRBV29-1 and TRBJ2-3; D is perhaps TRBD2 (5 bases). Trimming shortened V by 4 bases and J by 8 bases, and 19 bases separated the two germline ends. CDR3 length: 14 amino acids. From germline, CDR1 is SQVTM and CDR2 ANQGSEA. CDR3 region: CSVGRAQDIATQYF. The DNA of the CDR3 is TGCAGCGTTGGGCGGGCCCAAGACATCGCTACGCAGTATTTT.

CDR3 sequence: CASSLDNVDRPQHF. CDR3 bases: TGTGCCAGCAGCTTAGATAATGTGGATCGGCCCCAGCATTTT. The rearrangement uses TRBV7-2 and TRBJ1-5; D not certain. The germline V gene encodes CDR1 SGHTA and CDR2 FQGNSA. The CDR3 covers 14 residues. V shed 1 base and J shed 9 bases, with 13 bases lying between them.

This clonotype was detected once. The chain uses TRBV12-3 or TRBV12-4 and TRBJ2-7; the D gene is possibly TRBD1 (5 bases). CDR3 length equals 14 residues. Trimming took off 5 bases at V and 0 bases at J, with 11 bases between the two ends. CDR3 amino acids: CASSRQYRSYEQYF. The CDR3 nucleotides read TGTGCCAGCAGTAGACAGTACCGCTCCTACGAGCAGTACTTC.

The rearrangement joins TRBV7-2 to TRBJ2-5; 8 nucleotides agree with TRBD1. With 7 bases clipped from V and 5 bases from J, the junction kept 9 bases outside the gene matches. This CDR3 has 14 residues. Germline CDR1 reads SGHTA; CDR2 reads FQGNSA. As DNA, the CDR3 is TGTGCCAGCATCCTCTCAGGGGGCTTGGAGACCCAGTACTTC. It is translated as CASILSGGLETQYF.

This clonotype was seen repeatedly, ten times or more. The chain joins TRBV3-1 to TRBJ2-7, with 8 bases matching TRBD1. This CDR3 contains 22 residues. V lost 3 bases to trimming and J lost 2 bases; unmatched junction nucleotides: 27. Germline CDR1 and CDR2: LGHDT and YNNKEL (reference sequence). The CDR3 DNA follows: TGTGCCAGCAGCCAGAAGGACAGGGCTAAAGAGAGACTCCAAGAGCAGGCCTACGAGCAGTACTTC. Its translation is CASSQKDRAKERLQEQAYEQYF.

The J gene is TRBJ1-2, the V gene TRBV11-2; 9 bases fit TRBD1. The V segment lost 1 base and the J segment 3 bases; nucleotides outside the gene matches: 3. From germline, CDR1 is SGHAT and CDR2 FQNNGV. The CDR3 is made up of 15 amino acids. The CDR3 bases are TGTGCCAGCAGCTTAGGGACAGGGGACCACTATGGCTACACCTTC. It is translated as CASSLGTGDHYGYTF.